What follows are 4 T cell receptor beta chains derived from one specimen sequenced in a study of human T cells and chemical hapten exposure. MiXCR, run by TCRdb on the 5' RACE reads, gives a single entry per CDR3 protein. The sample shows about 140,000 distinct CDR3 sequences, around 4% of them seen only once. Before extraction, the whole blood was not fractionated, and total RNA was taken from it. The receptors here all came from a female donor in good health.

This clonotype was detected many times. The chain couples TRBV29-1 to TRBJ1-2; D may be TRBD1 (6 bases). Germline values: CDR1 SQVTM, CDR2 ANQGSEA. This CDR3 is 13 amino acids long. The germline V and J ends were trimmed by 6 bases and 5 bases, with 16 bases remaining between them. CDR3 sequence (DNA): TGCAGCGTGGCGACAGGAGCTGAATATGGCTACACCTTC. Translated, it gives CSVATGAEYGYTF.

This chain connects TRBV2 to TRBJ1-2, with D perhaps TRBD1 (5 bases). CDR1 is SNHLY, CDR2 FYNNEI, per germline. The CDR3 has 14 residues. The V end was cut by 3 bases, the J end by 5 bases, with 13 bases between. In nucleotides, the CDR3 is TGTGCCAGCAGTGAGGGGACGGGGTTGTATGGCTACACCTTC. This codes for CASSEGTGLYGYTF.

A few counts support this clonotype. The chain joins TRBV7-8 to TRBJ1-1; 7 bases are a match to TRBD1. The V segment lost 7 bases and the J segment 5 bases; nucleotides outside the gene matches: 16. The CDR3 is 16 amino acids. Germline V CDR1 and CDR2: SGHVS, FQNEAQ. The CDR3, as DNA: TGTGCCAGCAACAATCCGGTCGACAGGGAAGATACTGAAGCTTTCTTT. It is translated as CASNNPVDREDTEAFF.

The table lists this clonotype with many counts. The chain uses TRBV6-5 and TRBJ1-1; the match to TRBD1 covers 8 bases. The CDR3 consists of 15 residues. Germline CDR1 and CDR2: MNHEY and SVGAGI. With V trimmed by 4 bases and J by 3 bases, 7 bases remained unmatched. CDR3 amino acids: CASSSPTGVDTEAFF. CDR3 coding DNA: TGTGCCAGCAGTTCCCCGACAGGGGTAGACACTGAAGCTTTCTTT.